This T cell receptor (beta chain) comes out of a study of cytomegalovirus exposure and HLA in healthy donors. J was trimmed by 4 bases and V by 3 bases; bases with no gene match: 12. Germline CDR1 and CDR2: GTSNPN and SVGIG (reference sequence). The CDR3 covers 16 residues. Sequencing used immunoSEQ multiplex PCR; TCRdb keeps in-frame clones, though not all of them. The data hold 150,000 to 200,000 clones, with around nine tenths observed a single time. The sample taken for sequencing was PBMCs. V is TRBV30 and J is TRBJ1-5; 7 positions agree with TRBD1. The clonotype originates from a woman aged 25 to 39 in good health and CMV-seronegative. This chain's CDR3 is CAWSPGTAFTNQPQHF. The CDR3 DNA sequence: TGTGCCTGGAGCCCCGGGACAGCATTTACTAATCAGCCCCAGCATTTT.